The clone carrying this T cell receptor (beta chain) was counted at least ten times. This sample is drawn from a study of T cells in Graves' hyperthyroidism and ophthalmopathy. The CDR3 regions of TCR beta were amplified from RNA transcripts. TCR CDR3 regions were first amplified by RT-PCR with HTBI primers. TCRdb re-called the multiplex PCR reads through MiXCR, storing one row per CDR3 protein. The sample lists 300,000 to 450,000 distinct CDR3 sequences, around 18% seen once, with less than 20% in the top ten. CDR3 length equals 14 residues. Trimming took off 4 bases at V and 6 bases at J, with 16 bases between the two ends. The germline V gene encodes CDR1 SGHDN and CDR2 FVKESK.

The sequence came from a woman in her 40s with Graves' ophthalmopathy. The chain employs TRBV14 and TRBJ2-7, with D uncertain. What was sequenced was blood. The DNA of the CDR3 is TGTGCCAGCAGCCCCGTAATGCTCGCTGGCGAGCAGTACTTC. Amino acid sequence: CASSPVMLAGEQYF.